This T cell receptor beta chain is drawn from a study of regulatory T cells in long-lasting Graves disease. Time point described: newly diagnosed GD, antithyroid drugs for less than 3 months. The TCR library was prepared using RNA isolated from PBMCs. Graves' disease diagnosis used American Thyroid Association guidelines. Arm-PCR of CDR3 regions and iRepertoire HTBI primers were the basis on which TCR beta libraries were built. TCRdb re-called the multiplex PCR reads through MiXCR, storing one row per CDR3 protein. The sample yields under 300,000 distinct CDR3 sequences, 18% seen once. The germline V and J ends were trimmed by 2 bases and 0 bases, with 14 bases remaining between them. The CDR3 length is 16 residues. The germline gives CDR1 SGHKS, CDR2 YYEKEE (reference sequence). This clonotype came up many times. These data also featured in a second study, about T cells in Graves' hyperthyroidism and ophthalmopathy. That work states: With the HTBI primer set, the TCR CDR3 went through a first round of RT-PCR.

This sequence was found in a woman in her 30s with Graves disease. The source material was peripheral blood mononuclear cells (PBMCs), sampled at new diagnosis, from a patient treated with antithyroid drugs. V is TRBV5-5 and J is TRBJ1-1; no reliable D call. The CDR3 region has the DNA TGTGCCAGCAGCTTAGGTCCCCAGGTTATGAACACTGAAGCTTTCTTT. Residues: CASSLGPQVMNTEAFF.